Listed here are 7 T cell receptor beta chains from one sample, sequenced in a study of vaccination and CD4 T cells after COVID-19. Their antigens are not known. Scientists ran DNA taken from cultured CD4+ T cells through the Oncomine TCR Beta short-read assay for sequencing. The source of extracted genomic DNA was cultured CD4+ T cells. Each CDR3 protein gets one entry after TCRdb re-called the PCR reads with MiXCR. The sample consists of around 10,000 distinct CDR3 sequences, about 40% of them appearing once. Documented treatment: roughly 10-day PBMC culture with coronavirus spike peptide pools or control peptides (ViraFEST assay). Gathering of the CD4+ T cells, from the unexposed donor, took place before the COVID-19 pandemic (2011-2018). Sequencing used CD4+ T cells from blood, cultured in vitro. These receptors were taken from a human donor in good health.

The chain couples TRBV19 to TRBJ2-1; maybe TRBD2 (7 bases). CDR1 is LNHDA, CDR2 SQIVND, per germline (reference sequence). The CDR3 is 14 residues long. Trimming took 1 base from V and 10 from J, leaving 14 bases between them. The CDR3 loop is CASSIVSRGGEQFF. For the CDR3, the DNA is TGTGCCAGTAGTATAGTCTCGAGGGGGGGGGAGCAGTTCTTC.

This clonotype was found a few times. The chain couples TRBV6-1 to TRBJ2-7, with D unclear. The germline V gene encodes CDR1 MNHNS and CDR2 SASEGT. The CDR3 totals 11 residues. The V gene lost 8 bases and the J gene lost 2 bases, with 7 bases spanning the gap. The CDR3: CASLKTYEQYF. In nucleotides, the CDR3 is TGTGCCAGCTTGAAGACCTACGAGCAGTACTTC.

The chain uses TRBV24-1 and TRBJ1-2, with unresolved D. The V end was cut by 3 bases, the J end by 4 bases, with 5 bases between. The CDR3 covers 12 residues. CDR1 is KGHDR and CDR2 is SFDVKD in the germline V gene. CDR3 bases: TGTGCCACCAGTGATCGGAGCTATGGCTACACCTTC. The encoded protein is CATSDRSYGYTF.

This clonotype has only a few counts. The chain carries TRBV27 and TRBJ2-1, with D possibly called TRBD1 or TRBD2 (5 bases each). V was shortened by 2 bases and J by 7 bases, with 21 bases between the two germline ends. This CDR3 region has 17 residues. From germline, CDR1 is MNHEY and CDR2 SMNVEV (reference sequence). The DNA for the CDR3 is TGTGCCAGCAGTTTAACGGCGGGCCGCCCGGGGACGAATGAGCAGTTCTTC. It encodes CASSLTAGRPGTNEQFF.

The genes are TRBV19 and TRBJ2-3, with D perhaps matching TRBD2 (5 bases). The CDR3 length is 14 residues. V was pared by 5 bases and J by 2 bases, with 11 bases between. Germline lookup yields CDR1 LNHDA and CDR2 SQIVND (reference sequence). CDR3 sequence (DNA): TGTGCCAGTAGTCTCGGACTGAACACAGATACGCAGTATTTT. It is translated as CASSLGLNTDTQYF.

This clonotype was found once. This chain connects TRBV2 to TRBJ1-6, with D uncertain. Trimming stripped 1 base from V and 5 bases from J, with 6 bases between. The CDR3 consists of 14 residues. CDR1 and CDR2 (germline): SNHLY, FYNNEI. CDR3 amino acids: CASSEVGDNSPLHF. CDR3 nucleotides: TGTGCCAGCAGTGAAGTCGGGGATAATTCACCCCTCCACTTT.

In this sample, this clonotype turned up a few times. The CDR3 protein is CASRPGGANTGELFF. CDR3 coding DNA: TGTGCCAGCAGACCAGGGGGCGCGAACACCGGGGAGCTGTTTTTT. This chain uses TRBV6-4 with TRBJ2-2; 8 nucleotides match TRBD1. Germline assignment: CDR1 MRHNA and CDR2 SNTAGT. The V segment lost 6 bases and the J segment 0 bases; nucleotides outside the gene matches: 3. The CDR3 runs 15 residues.